Below, 26 T cell receptor beta chains from the same sample are listed, as sequenced in a study of cytomegalovirus exposure and HLA in healthy donors. Data came from immunoSEQ multiplex PCR; TCRdb stores just in-frame clones and leaves some out. The sample has about 100,000 clones, roughly 88% seen once. Sequencing was done on a sample of PBMCs. Every receptor here comes from a woman aged 18-29 years in good health and CMV-seronegative.

This clone was observed a handful of times. V gene TRBV2 combines with J gene TRBJ2-5, with a tentative D call TRBD2 (5 bases). The V gene's germline CDR1 is SNHLY and CDR2 FYNNEI. This CDR3 comprises 14 residues. V was trimmed by 0 bases and J by 5 bases, leaving 10 bases between them. DNA of the CDR3: TGTGCCAGCAGTGAAGCGAGGGTAGGGGAGACCCAGTACTTC. Protein sequence: CASSEARVGETQYF.

This rearrangement joins TRBV10-3 to TRBJ2-1; 11 bases fit TRBD2. The V gene end was trimmed by 7 bases and the J gene end by 3 bases; junction bases not matched to a gene: 8. The CDR3 covers 16 residues. Germline V gene lookup returns CDR1 ENHRY and CDR2 SYGVKD. DNA for the CDR3: TGTGCCATCATGAGCACTAGCGGGGGTGACTACAATGAGCAGTTCTTC. This encodes CAIMSTSGGDYNEQFF.

The rearrangement uses TRBV5-8 and TRBJ2-6; D is possibly TRBD1 (6 bases). The germline V gene has CDR1 SGHTS and CDR2 YDEGEE. This CDR3 spans 15 amino acids. Trimming took off 3 bases at V and 2 bases at J, with 9 bases between the two ends. CDR3 amino acids: CASSSTGTGANVLTF. The CDR3 nucleotides read TGTGCCAGCAGCTCCACAGGGACTGGGGCCAACGTCCTGACTTTC.

This sequence joins TRBV4-2 and TRBJ2-3; TRBD1 might be the D (6 bases). This CDR3 has 13 residues. Germline assignment: CDR1 LGHNA and CDR2 YNFKEQ. Trimming took off 4 bases at V and 5 bases at J, with 10 bases between the two ends. This chain's CDR3 is CASSRETGDTQYF. The CDR3 DNA reads TGTGCCAGCAGCCGGGAGACAGGAGATACGCAGTATTTT.

The chain uses TRBV19 and TRBJ2-3; 7 bases align to TRBD1. Germline V gene lookup returns CDR1 LNHDA and CDR2 SQIVND (reference sequence). After removal of 5 bases from V and 1 base from J, the junction contained 6 bases not matched to a gene. This CDR3 is built from 15 residues. The DNA for the CDR3 is TGTGCCAGTAGTGTCCTCGGACAGGGCACAGATACGCAGTATTTT. It codes for CASSVLGQGTDTQYF.

This clone was seen once. V usage is TRBV6-5 and J usage is TRBJ2-6; D is possibly TRBD1 (6 bases). The CDR3 consists of 16 residues. Germline CDR1 MNHEY, CDR2 SVGAGI. The germline V and J ends were trimmed by 0 bases and 2 bases, with 8 bases remaining between them. The CDR3 DNA sequence: TGTGCCAGCAGTTACTCTTACAGGGCTGGGGCCAACGTCCTGACTTTC. This encodes CASSYSYRAGANVLTF.

The chain is built from TRBV7-9 and TRBJ2-1; perhaps TRBD2 as D (5 bases). The CDR3 runs 13 residues. V dropped 5 bases and J dropped 8 bases, with 13 bases sitting between them. From germline, CDR1 is SEHNR and CDR2 FQNEAQ (reference sequence). CDR3 DNA sequence: TGTGCCAGCAGCCCCCGACCCGGGGATGAGCAGTTCTTC. This codes for CASSPRPGDEQFF.

The V call is TRBV2, the J call TRBJ2-1; 8 positions agree with TRBD2. The CDR3 is made up of 19 amino acids. J gave up 6 bases and V 5 bases, and 21 bases lay outside the gene matches. Germline CDR1 reads SNHLY; CDR2 reads FYNNEI. The CDR3 nucleotides are TGTGCCAGCAGTCGTTTGAAGGCCACCGGGACTAGTGCCGGCAATGAGCAGTTCTTC. Residues: CASSRLKATGTSAGNEQFF.

The CDR3: CASRSPRERQETQYF. The CDR3 nucleotides read TGTGCCAGCAGATCACCTCGGGAAAGACAAGAGACCCAGTACTTC. The gene calls are TRBV6-6 and TRBJ2-5; the D gene is possibly TRBD2 (5 bases). The V and J ends lost 6 bases and 2 bases respectively, with 16 bases between them. Germline CDR1 reads MNHNY; CDR2 reads SVGAGI (reference sequence). This CDR3 region has 15 residues.

The gene calls are TRBV14 and TRBJ1-6; D unclear. Germline V gives CDR1 SGHDN, CDR2 FVKESK. The CDR3 is 13 residues long. Trimming took 0 bases from V and 13 from J, leaving 10 bases between them. The CDR3 protein is CASSQDPIAPLHF. The CDR3 DNA is TGTGCCAGCAGCCAAGATCCAATTGCGCCCCTCCACTTT.

The chain combines TRBV4-1 with TRBJ2-7; tentative D call: TRBD2 (6 bases). V was pared by 4 bases and J by 1 base, with 8 bases between. There are 13 residues in the CDR3. CDR1 is MGHRA and CDR2 is YSYEKL in the germline V gene. The chain's CDR3 is CASSPGLSYEQYF. CDR3 sequence (DNA): TGCGCCAGCAGCCCGGGACTGTCCTACGAGCAGTACTTC.

V usage is TRBV1 and J usage is TRBJ2-2; the table's D call TRBD1 went unverified against the DNA. TRBV1 is a listed pseudogene. This CDR3 is 20 amino acids long. CDR3 loop: CTSLPCRGRPNRSNTGELFF. For the CDR3, the DNA is TGCACCAGCCTCCCTTGTAGGGGGCGCCCCAATAGATCGAACACCGGGGAGCTGTTTTTT.

The rearrangement links TRBV4-1 to TRBJ2-1; 11 bases agree with TRBD2. V shed 1 base and J 5 bases; nucleotides not matched to a gene: 10. CDR1 is MGHRA and CDR2 is YSYEKL in the germline V gene. The length of the CDR3 is 18 residues. CDR3 amino acids: CASSQAILSGGANNEQFF. CDR3 DNA sequence: TGCGCCAGCAGCCAAGCAATCCTTAGCGGGGGGGCAAACAATGAGCAGTTCTTC.

This clone was counted once. This CDR3 reads CASSLGAGPMETQYF. Written as DNA, the CDR3 is TGCGCCAGCAGCTTGGGGGCGGGTCCGATGGAGACCCAGTACTTC. The chain recombines TRBV5-1 with TRBJ2-5; possible D gene TRBD2, 5 bases. CDR3 length: 15 amino acids. Trimming took 0 bases from V and 5 from J, leaving 14 bases between them. Per the germline V gene, CDR1 is SGHRS and CDR2 is YFSETQ.

V usage is TRBV19 and J usage is TRBJ2-1, with 8 bases matching TRBD2. CDR3 length equals 16 residues. After removal of 6 bases from V and 5 bases from J, the junction contained 12 bases not matched to a gene. In germline, CDR1 is LNHDA, CDR2 SQIVND (reference sequence). The CDR3 nucleotides read TGTGCCAGTAGAGTACTCGGTACGGGGGGGCACAATGAGCAGTTCTTC. It specifies CASRVLGTGGHNEQFF.

The chain recombines TRBV2 with TRBJ1-1; no reliable D call. The V end was cut by 6 bases, the J end by 2 bases, with 10 bases between. The germline gives CDR1 SNHLY, CDR2 FYNNEI. This CDR3 region has 13 residues. CDR3 amino acids: CASRFEGNTEAFF. In nucleotides, the CDR3 is TGTGCCAGCAGGTTCGAGGGAAACACTGAAGCTTTCTTT.

This clone was recorded only once. V usage is TRBV27 and J usage is TRBJ2-1, with 8 nucleotides matching TRBD2. V trimming: 5 bases; J trimming: 4 bases; junction bases outside the gene matches: 7. This CDR3 has 15 amino acids. Germline CDR1 is MNHEY and CDR2 is SMNVEV (reference sequence). CDR3 region: CASSRGGPVYNEQFF. In DNA, the CDR3 is TGTGCCAGCAGTCGCGGGGGGCCGGTTTACAATGAGCAGTTCTTC.

This chain joins TRBV19 and TRBJ1-5, with TRBD1 matching over 8 bases. Looked up from germline, CDR1 is LNHDA and CDR2 is SQIVND (reference sequence). V lost 9 bases and J lost 4; bases outside the gene matches: 8. This CDR3 has 14 amino acids. CDR3 in amino acids: CASTDRGGNQPQHF. CDR3 nucleotides: TGTGCCAGCACAGACAGGGGAGGTAATCAGCCCCAGCATTTT.

This clone was seen once. J is TRBJ1-2 and V is TRBV30, with D perhaps TRBD1 (6 bases). The CDR3 consists of 10 residues. Looked up from germline, CDR1 is GTSNPN and CDR2 is SVGIG (reference sequence). V was clipped by 6 bases and J by 8 bases, with 10 bases between them. In nucleotides, the CDR3 is TGTGCCTGCCAGGGGCGCGGCTACACCTTC. This translates into CACQGRGYTF.

The rearrangement links TRBV2 to TRBJ2-7, with a possible D match to TRBD1 (5 bases). The CDR3 loop spans 16 amino acids. CDR1 is SNHLY and CDR2 is FYNNEI in the germline V gene. V lost 3 bases and J lost 0, with 15 bases in between. CDR3 nucleotide sequence: TGTGCCAGCAGTGAGCTATCAAGGGGCTCCTCCTACGAGCAGTACTTC. Protein: CASSELSRGSSYEQYF.

This clone was picked up one time. The chain uses TRBV5-6 and TRBJ1-3; TRBD1 might be the D (6 bases). V lost 1 base and J lost 0, with 11 bases in between. The CDR3 extends over 16 amino acids. Germline V lookup: CDR1 SGHDT, CDR2 YYEEEE. CDR3 in DNA: TGTGCCAGCAGCTTGAGACAGGCGAGCTCTGGAAACACCATATATTTT. Amino acid sequence: CASSLRQASSGNTIYF.

This clone was found once. V gene TRBV28 combines with J gene TRBJ2-3; TRBD1 agrees at 11 bases. V was clipped by 3 bases and J by 8 bases; unmatched bases: 7. CDR1 is MDHEN, CDR2 SYDVKM, per germline. The CDR3 runs to 15 residues. Here the CDR3 reads CASSFTGTGGITQYF. CDR3 nucleotides: TGTGCCAGCAGTTTCACCGGGACAGGGGGTATTACGCAGTATTTT.

This clone appeared once. The CDR3 DNA sequence: TGTGCCAGCAGCAGCGGGACAGGGGGCCGGGGAGACGAGCAGTACTTC. Protein sequence: CASSSGTGGRGDEQYF. This chain connects TRBV5-4 to TRBJ2-7; TRBD1 matches at 12 bases. The germline V gene has CDR1 SGHNT and CDR2 YYREEE (reference sequence). J was trimmed by 5 bases and V by 4 bases; bases with no gene match: 10. This CDR3 has 16 residues.

The chain uses TRBV5-8 and TRBJ2-7, with D perhaps matching TRBD1 (7 bases). CDR3 size: 16 residues. V was cut by 4 bases and J by 9 bases, with 26 bases left in between. Germline CDR1 reads SGHTS; CDR2 reads YDEGEE. This CDR3 reads CASSIDAGTAKEGQYF. Written as DNA, the CDR3 is TGTGCCAGCAGCATAGACGCCGGGACAGCCAAGGAGGGGCAGTACTTC.

The chain employs TRBV6-5 and TRBJ2-7; TRBD1 is a possible D gene (6 bases). CDR1 is MNHEY, CDR2 SVGAGI, per germline. This CDR3 comprises 15 residues. V was pared by 5 bases and J by 5 bases, with 19 bases between. This CDR3 reads CASSPPTGFVDEQYF. The DNA for the CDR3 is TGTGCCAGCAGTCCTCCGACAGGCTTTGTAGACGAGCAGTACTTC.

The chain carries TRBV27 and TRBJ2-7; TRBD1 matches at 8 bases. Per germline, CDR1 MNHEY and CDR2 SMNVEV (reference sequence). There are 15 residues in the CDR3. Trimming at V came to 3 bases and at J to 6 bases, leaving 10 bases not matched to a gene. The CDR3 spells CASSFNRGIGGEQYF. CDR3 sequence (DNA): TGTGCCAGCAGTTTCAACAGGGGGATTGGGGGCGAGCAGTACTTC.